Listed below are T cell receptor beta chains from one sample, sequenced in a study of PD-1 blockade in classical Hodgkin lymphoma. The table came from immunoSEQ multiplex PCR; TCRdb's copy has only in-frame clones and leaves some out. Of 75,000 to 100,000 clones in the sample, 85% to 95% were seen once. The sequencing used peripheral blood mononuclear cells (PBMCs), collected before the fourth cycle of nivolumab. These receptors were taken from a human donor with classical Hodgkin lymphoma. CDR3s include the opening cysteine and the closing phenylalanine or tryptophan. The order of the fields is D gene, V gene, clone size, CDR3 length, J gene, CDR3 DNA, CDR3 protein. The D gene is left open where the match is weak. Part of the rows lack a size; the others show once, few, many or a class for expanded clones.

D: .
V: TRBV7-9
size: .
length: 15
J: TRBJ2-1
DNA: TGTGCCAGCAGCTTAGCCCCATGGGGCTACAATGAGCAGTTCTTC
CDR3: CASSLAPWGYNEQFF

D: .
V: TRBV5-5
size: .
length: 16
J: TRBJ1-4
DNA: TGTGCCAGCAGCGTGGACGGCTTTGCAACTAATGAAAAACTGTTTTTT
CDR3: CASSVDGFATNEKLFF

D: .
V: TRBV28
size: .
length: 13
J: TRBJ2-2
DNA: TGTGCCAGCAGCCCTAGCCGAGCCGGGGAGCTGTTTTTT
CDR3: CASSPSRAGELFF

D: .
V: TRBV27
size: .
length: 15
J: TRBJ1-3
DNA: TGTGCCAGCAGTTTATCGGGCAGAAATGGAAACACCATATATTTT
CDR3: CASSLSGRNGNTIYF

D: TRBD2
V: TRBV10-2
size: .
length: 17
J: TRBJ2-1
DNA: TGCGCCAGCAGCAAGGAACTAGCGGGAGGTTCCTACAATGAGCAGTTCTTC
CDR3: CASSKELAGGSYNEQFF

D: .
V: TRBV7-6
size: .
length: 14
J: TRBJ1-2
DNA: TGTGCCAGCAGCTTAGAGGCTTCTCTTGGAGGCTACACCTTC
CDR3: CASSLEASLGGYTF

D: .
V: TRBV28
size: few
length: 15
J: TRBJ1-5
DNA: TGTGCCAGCAGTTTCAGTGGGCCTAGAAATCAGCCCCAGCATTTT
CDR3: CASSFSGPRNQPQHF

D: TRBD2
V: TRBV28
size: .
length: 17
J: TRBJ2-2
DNA: TGTGCCAGCAGCATGATGGGACTAGCGGGAGTCGGCGGGGAGCTGTTTTTT
CDR3: CASSMMGLAGVGGELFF

D: .
V: TRBV5-1
size: .
length: 15
J: TRBJ2-2
DNA: TGCGCCAGCAGCTCCGTCAGGGGGAACACCGGGGAGCTGTTTTTT
CDR3: CASSSVRGNTGELFF

D: .
V: TRBV28
size: few
length: 20
J: TRBJ2-3
DNA: TGTGCCAGCAGTTTAATCCCTCTCCCTAGGGCCAGGGAGGACACAGATACGCAGTATTTT
CDR3: CASSLIPLPRAREDTDTQYF

D: .
V: TRBV30
size: once
length: 13
J: TRBJ1-2
DNA: TGTGCCTGGAGCTTTACAGGGAGGTATGGCTACACCTTC
CDR3: CAWSFTGRYGYTF

D: .
V: TRBV9
size: .
length: 13
J: TRBJ2-7
DNA: TGTGCCAGCAGCGCCCCCTCGAGTCTCGAGCAGTACTTC
CDR3: CASSAPSSLEQYF

D: .
V: TRBV7-9
size: .
length: 16
J: TRBJ2-7
DNA: TGTGCCAGCAGCTTAGGGGAGGGAGGGGGCTCCTACGAGCAGTACTTC
CDR3: CASSLGEGGGSYEQYF

D: .
V: TRBV1
size: .
length: 17
J: TRBJ2-1
DNA: TGCACCAGCACCCAATTCTGCAGCGGGAGGGACTACAATGAGCAGTTCTTC
CDR3: CTSTQFCSGRDYNEQFF

D: .
V: TRBV9
size: .
length: 15
J: TRBJ1-1
DNA: TGTGCCAGCAGCCTCTCAGGCAGGAGGGAAGGGGAAGCTTTCTTT
CDR3: CASSLSGRREGEAFF

D: TRBD1
V: TRBV7-2
size: few
length: 13
J: TRBJ1-2
DNA: TGTGCCAGCAGTATACAGGGGATCTATGGCTACACCTTC
CDR3: CASSIQGIYGYTF

D: .
V: TRBV11-3
size: .
length: 17
J: TRBJ2-6
DNA: TGTGCCAGCAGCTTAACACAGGGAGTAGCGGGGGCCAACGTCCTGACTTTC
CDR3: CASSLTQGVAGANVLTF

D: .
V: TRBV7-8
size: .
length: 14
J: TRBJ2-2
DNA: TGTGCCAGCAGCCGAGCGCGGAACACCGGGGAGCTGTTTTTT
CDR3: CASSRARNTGELFF

D: TRBD1
V: TRBV7-9
size: .
length: 15
J: TRBJ2-7
DNA: TGTGCCAGCAGCACCCCGGGACAGGGAAGATACGAGCAGTACTTC
CDR3: CASSTPGQGRYEQYF

D: .
V: TRBV10-2
size: once
length: 12
J: TRBJ2-7
DNA: TGCGCCAGCAGTCCGAGATCCCTGGGGCAGTACTTC
CDR3: CASSPRSLGQYF

D: .
V: TRBV19
size: .
length: 14
J: TRBJ1-2
DNA: TGTGCCAGTAGCCCAGAGACAAGGAGGGGCGGCTACACCTTC
CDR3: CASSPETRRGGYTF

D: .
V: TRBV28
size: .
length: 14
J: TRBJ2-7
DNA: TGTGCCAGCGGCGATGAGGGTAGGATTGGCGAGCAGTACTTC
CDR3: CASGDEGRIGEQYF

D: .
V: TRBV5-6
size: .
length: 13
J: TRBJ1-1
DNA: TGTGCCAGCAGCTTTGGCAGGGAAACTGAAGCTTTCTTT
CDR3: CASSFGRETEAFF

D: .
V: TRBV6-6
size: .
length: 15
J: TRBJ2-1
DNA: TGTGCCAGCAGCCACTTTTGGGGCTCCTACAATGAGCAGTTCTTC
CDR3: CASSHFWGSYNEQFF

D: TRBD2
V: TRBV25-1
size: .
length: 17
J: TRBJ2-1
DNA: TGTGCCAGCAGTGAATGGGGACTAGCGGGAGCGTGGAATGAGCAGTTCTTC
CDR3: CASSEWGLAGAWNEQFF

D: TRBD1
V: TRBV4-2
size: once
length: 18
J: TRBJ2-3
DNA: TGTGCCAGCAGCCACATCCTACAGGGGGCGCTTGGCCCAGATACGCAGTATTTT
CDR3: CASSHILQGALGPDTQYF

D: TRBD1
V: TRBV12-5
size: once
length: 16
J: TRBJ1-5
DNA: TGTGCTAGTGGTTTGACTACAGGGGTAATCAATCAGCCCCAGCATTTT
CDR3: CASGLTTGVINQPQHF

D: TRBD1
V: TRBV5-1
size: .
length: 16
J: TRBJ1-2
DNA: TGCGCCAGCAGCCAACAAACGACAGGGGGTCAGGGTGGCTACACCTTC
CDR3: CASSQQTTGGQGGYTF

D: TRBD1
V: TRBV30
size: .
length: 15
J: TRBJ2-7
DNA: TGTGCCTCTGCAAACGACAGGGGGAGCTCCTACGAGCAGTACTTC
CDR3: CASANDRGSSYEQYF

D: .
V: TRBV6-1
size: .
length: 20
J: TRBJ2-2
DNA: TGTGCCAGCAGTGCCAACCCCGGGACCCAAAAAACGCTGAGGACCGGGGAGCTGTTTTTT
CDR3: CASSANPGTQKTLRTGELFF

D: TRBD2
V: TRBV11-1
size: .
length: 18
J: TRBJ2-1
DNA: TGTGCCAGCAGCTTGGATGGGACTAGCGGGAGGCCTTACAATGAGCAGTTCTTC
CDR3: CASSLDGTSGRPYNEQFF

D: .
V: TRBV27
size: .
length: 15
J: TRBJ1-5
DNA: TGTGCCAGCAGTTTATACGGGGGAAGCAATCAGCCCCAGCATTTT
CDR3: CASSLYGGSNQPQHF

D: TRBD1
V: TRBV5-1
size: .
length: 16
J: TRBJ2-5
DNA: TGCGCCAGCAGCACGGGACAGGGTACGTGGGGAGAGACCCAGTACTTC
CDR3: CASSTGQGTWGETQYF

D: .
V: TRBV6-1
size: .
length: 13
J: TRBJ1-3
DNA: TGTGCCAGCAGTGAAGCCCGAGGAAACACCATATATTTT
CDR3: CASSEARGNTIYF

D: .
V: TRBV19
size: .
length: 13
J: TRBJ1-1
DNA: TGTGCCAGTAGGTTTGGTCGGAACACTGAAGCTTTCTTT
CDR3: CASRFGRNTEAFF

D: TRBD1
V: TRBV28
size: .
length: 16
J: TRBJ1-1
DNA: TGTGCCAGCACCCTCTGGGACAGGGGGTTTTCTACTGAAGCTTTCTTT
CDR3: CASTLWDRGFSTEAFF

D: TRBD1
V: TRBV7-2
size: .
length: 15
J: TRBJ2-7
DNA: TGTGCCAGCAGCTTAGCGCTGGGACAGGGCTACGAGCAGTACTTC
CDR3: CASSLALGQGYEQYF

D: .
V: TRBV30
size: .
length: 13
J: TRBJ2-5
DNA: TGTGCCTGGAGTTTGGCCGCTCAAGAGACCCAGTACTTC
CDR3: CAWSLAAQETQYF

D: .
V: TRBV4-2
size: .
length: 14
J: TRBJ2-1
DNA: TGTGCCAGCAGCCACTCGGGACTTTACAATGAGCAGTTCTTC
CDR3: CASSHSGLYNEQFF

D: TRBD2
V: TRBV19
size: .
length: 15
J: TRBJ2-2
DNA: TGTGCCAGTAGTCCTAGCGGGAGGCACACCGGGGAGCTGTTTTTT
CDR3: CASSPSGRHTGELFF

D: TRBD1
V: TRBV6-1
size: .
length: 10
J: TRBJ1-2
DNA: TGTGCCAGCAGTTACAGGGGGCGCACCTTC
CDR3: CASSYRGRTF

D: .
V: TRBV27
size: .
length: 14
J: TRBJ1-5
DNA: TGTGCCAGCAGTCCAGTCTATAGCAATCAGCCCCAGCATTTT
CDR3: CASSPVYSNQPQHF

D: TRBD1
V: TRBV10-1
size: .
length: 12
J: TRBJ1-1
DNA: TGCGCCAGCAGTGACCCAGGGGGTGAAGCTTTCTTT
CDR3: CASSDPGGEAFF